These 14 T cell receptor beta chains came from one sample sequenced in a study of T cell repertoires in cytomegalovirus infection. TCRdb called the reads again in MiXCR, with one record for every CDR3 protein. The sample yields some 150,000 distinct CDR3 sequences, 5.5% to 8% seen once. Sequenced material: PBMCs. These receptors all come from a human donor in good health (CMV status not recorded). Some clones in this sample may be carry-over from other donors' samples.

The chain combines TRBV5-6 with TRBJ2-4; possibly TRBD1 or TRBD2 for D (5 bases each). The germline gives CDR1 SGHDT, CDR2 YYEEEE. This CDR3 region has 16 residues. V was cut by 4 bases and J by 0 bases, with 14 bases left in between. The CDR3 loop is CASSPDGGLAKNIQYF. The CDR3 DNA is TGTGCCAGCAGCCCAGATGGGGGATTAGCCAAAAACATTCAGTACTTC.

This clonotype was counted ten times or more. The rearrangement joins TRBV7-2 to TRBJ2-1; tentatively, D is TRBD1 (6 bases). The germline V gene has CDR1 SGHTA and CDR2 FQGNSA. This CDR3 is built from 15 residues. The germline V and J ends were trimmed by 5 bases and 8 bases, with 19 bases remaining between them. CDR3 coding DNA: TGTGCCAGCAGCCTGCGACAGGACATTTGGGATGAGCAGTTCTTC. This encodes CASSLRQDIWDEQFF.

This clonotype has just a few counts. This chain connects TRBV27 to TRBJ1-2; D is perhaps TRBD1 (5 bases). CDR3 length equals 14 residues. V shed 3 bases and J shed 4 bases, with 12 bases lying between them. Looked up from germline, CDR1 is MNHEY and CDR2 is SMNVEV (reference sequence). In nucleotides, the CDR3 is TGTGCCAGCAGTTTGGGGCGTCATGCCTATGGCTACACCTTC. It codes for CASSLGRHAYGYTF.

The chain has TRBV7-2 and TRBJ2-2; 10 nucleotides match TRBD2. The CDR3 spans 16 residues. Germline V gene lookup returns CDR1 SGHTA and CDR2 FQGNSA. Trimming at V came to 5 bases and at J to 4 bases, leaving 7 bases not matched to a gene. The CDR3 DNA reads TGTGCCAGCAGCGCCCTAGCGGGGGTGGCCACCGGGGAGCTGTTTTTT. This codes for CASSALAGVATGELFF.

This clonotype was observed many times. Here the CDR3 DNA reads TGTGCCAGCAGGATGTGGGGCGGGGGGAGCACAGATACGCAGTATTTT. It codes for CASRMWGGGSTDTQYF. V gene TRBV7-2 combines with J gene TRBJ2-3, with 8 nucleotides matching TRBD2. The CDR3 covers 16 residues. The J segment lost 0 bases and the V segment lost 6 bases, leaving 8 bases of the junction unmatched. CDR1 is SGHTA and CDR2 is FQGNSA in the germline V gene.

This clonotype was seen ten or more times. The gene calls are TRBV28 and TRBJ2-7, with no clear D. The CDR3 contains 13 residues. V lost 4 bases and J lost 5, with 12 bases in between. CDR1 is MDHEN and CDR2 is SYDVKM in the germline V gene. CDR3 amino acids: CASSYLVWDEQYF. The CDR3, as DNA: TGTGCCAGCAGTTATCTGGTTTGGGACGAGCAGTACTTC. The whole variable domain, remainder taken from reference TRBV28 and TRBJ2-7, is DVKVTQSSRYLVKRTGEKVFLECVQDMDHENMFWYRQDPGLGLRLIYFSYDVKMKEKGDIPEGYSVSREKKERFSLILESASTNQTSMYLCASSYLVWDEQYFGPGTRLTVT.

This clonotype was picked up many times. The V call is TRBV7-3, the J call TRBJ2-1, with a weak D call TRBD1 (6 bases). The CDR3 is made up of 13 amino acids. V was cut by 6 bases and J by 6 bases, with 12 bases left in between. CDR1 and CDR2 from the germline V gene are SGHTA and FQGTGA. CDR3 DNA: TGTGCCAGCAGTCGTGAGACAGGCAATGAGCAGTTCTTC. This codes for CASSRETGNEQFF.

The rearrangement uses TRBV2 and TRBJ2-4; 7 bases agree with TRBD2. The CDR3 spans 15 residues. V lost 0 bases and J lost 7; bases outside the gene matches: 6. Looked up from germline, CDR1 is SNHLY and CDR2 is FYNNEI. This chain's CDR3 is CASSEAGGGRNIQYF. The CDR3, as DNA: TGTGCCAGCAGTGAAGCGGGGGGGGGACGGAACATTCAGTACTTC.

This clonotype occurred many times. The chain couples TRBV18 to TRBJ1-2; 11 bases agree with TRBD1. Germline CDR1 is KGHSH and CDR2 is LQKENI. This CDR3 region has 18 residues. Trimming cost V 5 bases and J 4 bases; bases outside gene matches: 15. The CDR3 protein is CASSTAQGQGGDGYGYTF. The DNA of the CDR3 is TGTGCCAGCTCAACAGCCCAGGGACAGGGGGGAGATGGCTATGGCTACACCTTC.

This clonotype has a count of ten or more. The V call is TRBV11-2, the J call TRBJ2-5, with no clear D. The CDR3 contains 14 residues. Germline CDR1 SGHAT, CDR2 FQNNGV. V lost 3 bases and J 3 bases, leaving 11 bases between the germline ends. CDR3 loop: CASSFGGYKETQYF. Here the CDR3 DNA reads TGTGCCAGCAGCTTTGGTGGATACAAAGAGACCCAGTACTTC.

As for this clonotype: The junction differs from germline at one of its ends, possibly a read error. The chain couples TRBV7-7 to TRBJ1-4, with a weak D call TRBD1 (6 bases). The CDR3 has 15 amino acids. Germline assignment: CDR1 SSHAT and CDR2 FNYEAQ (reference sequence). The CDR3 nucleotides read TGTGCTAGCAGCTTAGCAACAGGGCCTAATGAAAAACTGTTTTTT. The encoded protein is CASSLATGPNEKLFF.

The table lists this clonotype with many counts. This chain uses TRBV6-1 with TRBJ2-2; tentatively, D is TRBD2 (6 bases). V was clipped by 0 bases and J by 6 bases, with 17 bases between them. The CDR3 loop spans 17 amino acids. Germline lookup yields CDR1 MNHNS and CDR2 SASEGT. In DNA form, the CDR3 reads TGTGCCAGCAGTGAAGCGCTTCGGGGGTCGGCCTCCGGGGAGCTGTTTTTT. It translates to CASSEALRGSASGELFF.

This clonotype has ten or more counts. This chain uses TRBV7-2 with TRBJ1-5; D is unresolved. V shed 1 base and J shed 9 bases, with 10 bases lying between them. The germline CDR1 and CDR2 sequences are SGHTA and FQGNSA. This CDR3 region has 13 residues. The CDR3 DNA reads TGTGCCAGCAGCTTAGAGACCTTCTCGCCCCAGCATTTT. Protein sequence: CASSLETFSPQHF.

The table lists this clonotype with many counts. J is TRBJ1-4 and V is TRBV28; D is unresolved. V lost 2 bases and J lost 3, with 10 bases in between. This CDR3 is built from 15 residues. CDR1 is MDHEN, CDR2 SYDVKM, per germline. The DNA of the CDR3 is TGTGCCAGCAGTTTAGGGCTCCAGTCTAATGAAAAACTGTTTTTT. This encodes CASSLGLQSNEKLFF.